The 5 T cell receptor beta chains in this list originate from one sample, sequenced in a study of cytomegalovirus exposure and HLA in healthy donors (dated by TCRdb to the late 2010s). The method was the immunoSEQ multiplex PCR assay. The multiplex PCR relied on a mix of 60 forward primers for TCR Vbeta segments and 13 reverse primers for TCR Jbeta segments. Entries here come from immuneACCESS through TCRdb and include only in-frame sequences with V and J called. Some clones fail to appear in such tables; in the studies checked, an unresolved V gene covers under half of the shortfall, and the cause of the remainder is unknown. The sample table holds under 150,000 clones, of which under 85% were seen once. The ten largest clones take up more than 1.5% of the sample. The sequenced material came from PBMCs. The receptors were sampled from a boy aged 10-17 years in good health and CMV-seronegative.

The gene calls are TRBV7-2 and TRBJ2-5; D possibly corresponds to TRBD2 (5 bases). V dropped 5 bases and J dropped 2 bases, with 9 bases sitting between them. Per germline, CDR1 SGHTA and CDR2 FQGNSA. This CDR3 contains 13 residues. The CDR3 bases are TGTGCCAGCAGCCCCCAGCGGCAAGAGACCCAGTACTTC. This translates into CASSPQRQETQYF. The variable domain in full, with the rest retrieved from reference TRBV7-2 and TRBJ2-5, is GAGVSQSPSNKVTEKGKDVELRCDPISGHTALYWYRQSLGQGLEFLIYFQGNSAPDKSGLPSDRFSAERTGGSVSTLTIQRTQQEDSAVYLCASSPQRQETQYFGPGTRLLVL.

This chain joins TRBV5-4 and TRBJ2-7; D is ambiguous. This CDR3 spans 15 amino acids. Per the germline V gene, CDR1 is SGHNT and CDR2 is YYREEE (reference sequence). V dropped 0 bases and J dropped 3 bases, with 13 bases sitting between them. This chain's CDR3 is CASSLEGVTLYEQYF. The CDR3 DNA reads TGTGCCAGCAGCTTGGAAGGAGTCACCCTCTACGAGCAGTACTTC. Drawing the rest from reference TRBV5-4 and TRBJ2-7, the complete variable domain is ETGVTQSPTHLIKTRGQQVTLRCSSQSGHNTVSWYQQALGQGPQFIFQYYREEENGRGNFPPRFSGLQFPNYSSELNVNALELDDSALYLCASSLEGVTLYEQYFGPGTRLTVT.

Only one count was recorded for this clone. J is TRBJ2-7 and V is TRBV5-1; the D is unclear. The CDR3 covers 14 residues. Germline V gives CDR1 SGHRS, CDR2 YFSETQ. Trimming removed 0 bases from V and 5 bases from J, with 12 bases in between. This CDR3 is CASSLVPGTDEQYF. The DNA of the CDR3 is TGCGCCAGCAGCTTGGTCCCAGGCACCGACGAGCAGTACTTC.

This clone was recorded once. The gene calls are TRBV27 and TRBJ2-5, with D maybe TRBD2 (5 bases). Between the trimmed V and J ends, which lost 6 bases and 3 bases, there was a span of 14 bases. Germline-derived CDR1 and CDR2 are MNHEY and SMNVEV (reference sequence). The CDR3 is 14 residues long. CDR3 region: CASRTFKEEETQYF. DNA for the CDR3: TGTGCCAGCAGAACGTTTAAGGAGGAAGAGACCCAGTACTTC.

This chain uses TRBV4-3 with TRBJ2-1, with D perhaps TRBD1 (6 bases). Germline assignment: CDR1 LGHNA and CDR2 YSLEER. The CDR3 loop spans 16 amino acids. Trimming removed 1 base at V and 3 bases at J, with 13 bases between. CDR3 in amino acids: CASSQGLGADYNEQFF. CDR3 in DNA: TGCGCCAGCAGCCAAGGTCTGGGGGCTGACTACAATGAGCAGTTCTTC.